This T cell receptor (beta chain) derives from a study of T cells in localized non-small cell lung cancer. The germline V gene encodes CDR1 LNHDA and CDR2 SQIVND (reference sequence). This CDR3 spans 15 amino acids. V was pared by 4 bases and J by 5 bases, with 17 bases between. Clones were sequenced by immunoSEQ multiplex PCR, and TCRdb holds only the in-frame ones, with some missing. The sample carries under 900 clones, about 29% recorded once. The receptor was derived from a female donor older than 55 with stage III squamous cell lung carcinoma. The chain combines TRBV19 with TRBJ2-5, with D possibly being TRBD1 or TRBD2 (5 bases each). Sequenced here: lung tumor tissue, sampled before any cancer treatment. In DNA, the CDR3 is TGTGCCAGTAGTAGAGGGACGTCATGGGGGGAGACCCAGTACTTC. It specifies CASSRGTSWGETQYF. The variable domain in full, completed from reference TRBV19 and TRBJ2-5, reads DGGITQSPKYLFRKEGQNVTLSCEQNLNHDAMYWYRQDPGQGLRLIYYSQIVNDFQKGDIAEGYSVSREKKESFPLTVTSAQKNPTAFYLCASSRGTSWGETQYFGPGTRLLVL.